A single sample gave rise to the 20 T cell receptor beta chains below, sequenced in a study of T cells in localized non-small cell lung cancer. Here immunoSEQ multiplex PCR was the method, and the copy in TCRdb shows in-frame clones only, minus some. The table includes 50,000 to 55,000 clones, around nine tenths detected once. Sequenced material: PBMCs, taken before any cancer treatment. Receptors were obtained from a female donor with stage II lung adenocarcinoma.

The chain joins TRBV14 to TRBJ1-2; a weak D match, TRBD1 (5 bases). Germline V gene data show CDR1 as SGHDN and CDR2 as FVKESK. The CDR3 extends over 16 amino acids. Trimming cost V 1 base and J 2 bases, with 14 bases left between them. CDR3: CASSQVAGGANYGYTF. DNA of the CDR3: TGTGCCAGCAGCCAAGTTGCCGGCGGGGCGAACTATGGCTACACCTTC.

The chain couples TRBV9 to TRBJ1-3; D remains unclear. V was trimmed by 5 bases and J by 4 bases, leaving 10 bases between them. The CDR3 is 13 residues long. Germline CDR1 SGDLS, CDR2 YYNGEE. CDR3 sequence: CASSSHEGNTIYF. CDR3 nucleotide sequence: TGTGCCAGCAGTTCCCACGAGGGAAACACCATATATTTT.

This chain connects TRBV6-1 to TRBJ1-1; D ambiguous. Looked up from germline, CDR1 is MNHNS and CDR2 is SASEGT. The V and J ends lost 1 base and 10 bases respectively, with 4 bases between them. CDR3 size: 10 residues. In DNA, the CDR3 is TGTGCCAGCAGTGAAGGGCGAGCTTTCTTT. Translating it yields CASSEGRAFF.

V and J are TRBV16 and TRBJ2-1; 11 bases are a match to TRBD2. This CDR3 is built from 17 residues. V lost 0 bases and J lost 4; bases outside the gene matches: 5. Germline-derived CDR1 and CDR2 are KGHSY and FQNENV. The CDR3 loop reads CASSQSSSGGRYNEQFF. In DNA, the CDR3 is TGTGCCAGCAGCCAATCCTCTAGCGGGGGGCGTTACAATGAGCAGTTCTTC.

The chain joins TRBV2 to TRBJ1-2; a weak D match, TRBD1 (5 bases). The germline CDR1 and CDR2 sequences are SNHLY and FYNNEI. This CDR3 has 13 residues. The V and J ends lost 6 bases and 8 bases respectively, with 16 bases between them. The CDR3 sequence: CASRTDVGGGYTF. As DNA, the CDR3 is TGTGCCAGCAGGACGGATGTTGGGGGGGGCTACACCTTC.

The CDR3 sequence is CASRRGAETQYF. CDR3 coding DNA: TGTGCCAGCAGGCGCGGGGCCGAGACCCAGTACTTC. This rearrangement joins TRBV2 to TRBJ2-5; TRBD2 is a possible D gene (6 bases). Germline V lookup: CDR1 SNHLY, CDR2 FYNNEI. The CDR3 length is 12 residues. V gave up 6 bases and J gave up 5 bases, with 10 bases separating them. Full variable domain (outside the CDR3, taken from reference TRBV2 and TRBJ2-5): EPEVTQTPSHQVTQMGQEVILRCVPISNHLYFYWYRQILGQKVEFLVSFYNNEISEKSEIFDDQFSVERPDGSNFTLKIRSTKLEDSAMYFCASRRGAETQYFGPGTRLLVL.

The chain links TRBV7-8 to TRBJ1-5; 8 nucleotides agree with TRBD1. Per the germline V gene, CDR1 is SGHVS and CDR2 is FQNEAQ. This CDR3 region has 16 residues. V shed 3 bases, J shed 3 bases, and the junction held 7 bases outside the gene matches. CDR3: CASSFRTGSANQPQHF. The CDR3 nucleotides are TGTGCCAGCAGCTTCAGGACAGGGTCTGCCAATCAGCCCCAGCATTTT.

The chain is built from TRBV5-1 and TRBJ2-1; tentatively, D is TRBD1 (5 bases). Looked up from germline, CDR1 is SGHRS and CDR2 is YFSETQ. The V end lost 3 bases, the J end lost 1 base, and 14 bases lay between the germline ends. The length of the CDR3 is 16 residues. The CDR3 loop is CASSYSGQGSYNEQFF. Written as DNA, the CDR3 is TGCGCCAGCAGCTACTCGGGTCAGGGATCCTACAATGAGCAGTTCTTC.

The CDR3 coding sequence is TGTGCCATCAGTGAGCAAGGGGATTGGGGTGAAGCTTTCTTT. This codes for CAISEQGDWGEAFF. The chain uses TRBV10-3 and TRBJ1-1; maybe TRBD1 (5 bases). CDR3 size: 14 residues. V was pared by 2 bases and J by 7 bases, with 14 bases between. The germline V gene encodes CDR1 ENHRY and CDR2 SYGVKD.

This clone appeared a few times. The chain is built from TRBV19 and TRBJ2-3; D might be TRBD2 (5 bases). The CDR3 contains 15 residues. Germline CDR1 reads LNHDA; CDR2 reads SQIVND (reference sequence). With 8 bases removed from V and 0 bases from J, the gap between germline ends came to 15 bases. CDR3 sequence (DNA): TGTGCCAGTCGCCAAAGCCCGGGGAGCACAGATACGCAGTATTTT. Its protein product is CASRQSPGSTDTQYF.

V usage is TRBV19 and J usage is TRBJ1-1, with D perhaps matching TRBD1 (6 bases). CDR3 size: 16 residues. Germline loops: CDR1 LNHDA, CDR2 SQIVND (reference sequence). V lost 1 base to trimming and J lost 6 bases, with 18 bases between them. CDR3 sequence: CASSIAFGGARAEAFF. DNA of the CDR3: TGTGCCAGTAGTATAGCGTTCGGGGGCGCGAGGGCTGAAGCTTTCTTT.

The rearrangement uses TRBV27 and TRBJ2-7; D not resolved. The V and J ends lost 6 bases and 5 bases respectively, with 14 bases between them. Germline V CDR1 and CDR2: MNHEY, SMNVEV (reference sequence). This CDR3 is built from 13 residues. CDR3 DNA: TGTGCCAGCAGAAAACCGGCGGTAGACGAGCAGTACTTC. Its protein product is CASRKPAVDEQYF.

This clone was found a few times. The chain carries TRBV18 and TRBJ1-1; maybe TRBD1 (6 bases). This CDR3 has 14 amino acids. CDR1 and CDR2 from the germline V gene are KGHSH and LQKENI. V shed 3 bases and J shed 2 bases, with 10 bases lying between them. The CDR3 protein is CASSPLQGNTEAFF. In nucleotides, the CDR3 is TGTGCCAGCTCACCGCTACAGGGAAACACTGAAGCTTTCTTT.

The V and J genes are TRBV21-1 and TRBJ1-2. TRBV21-1 is marked as a pseudogene. CDR3 length: 12 amino acids. The CDR3 DNA is TGTGCCAGCAGCAAAGCCGAGAACGGCTACACCTTC. It codes for CASSKAENGYTF.

This chain joins TRBV5-1 and TRBJ2-1; 7 bases align to TRBD1. From germline, CDR1 is SGHRS and CDR2 YFSETQ. This CDR3 is 16 amino acids long. V lost 0 bases and J lost 2; bases outside the gene matches: 5. For the CDR3, the DNA is TGCGCCAGCAGCTTGGGGCAAGGGGGCCCCTACAATGAGCAGTTCTTC. Residues: CASSLGQGGPYNEQFF.

The chain joins TRBV19 to TRBJ1-1; no reliable D call. Trimming removed 6 bases at V and 5 bases at J, with 16 bases between. Per germline, CDR1 LNHDA and CDR2 SQIVND (reference sequence). CDR3 length: 14 residues. Written as DNA, the CDR3 is TGTGCCAGTAGCCCCTCGAAGGGATGGACTGAAGCTTTCTTT. Its translation is CASSPSKGWTEAFF. Full variable domain (missing parts from reference TRBV19 and TRBJ1-1): DGGITQSPKYLFRKEGQNVTLSCEQNLNHDAMYWYRQDPGQGLRLIYYSQIVNDFQKGDIAEGYSVSREKKESFPLTVTSAQKNPTAFYLCASSPSKGWTEAFFGQGTRLTVV.

The V gene is TRBV2, the J gene TRBJ1-2; 8 bases align to TRBD1. This CDR3 has 15 residues. The trim removed 6 bases at V and 4 bases at J, leaving 10 bases unmatched. Looked up from germline, CDR1 is SNHLY and CDR2 is FYNNEI. This CDR3 is CASRSDRDRFYGYTF. The CDR3, as DNA: TGTGCCAGCAGATCGGACAGGGACAGATTCTATGGCTACACCTTC.

In its sample, this clone was seen a few times. V gene TRBV5-1 combines with J gene TRBJ1-5; 9 bases align to TRBD1. Germline V gene sequence: CDR1 SGHRS, CDR2 YFSETQ. CDR3 length: 15 residues. V shed 4 bases, J shed 2 bases, and the junction held 4 bases outside the gene matches. CDR3: CASSPGQGGNQPQHF. DNA for the CDR3: TGCGCCAGCAGCCCGGGACAGGGCGGCAATCAGCCCCAGCATTTT.

The V gene is TRBV5-1, the J gene TRBJ2-2; 9 positions match TRBD2. V shed 4 bases, J shed 7 bases, and the junction held 8 bases outside the gene matches. The CDR3 has 15 amino acids. The germline V gene encodes CDR1 SGHRS and CDR2 YFSETQ. The CDR3 DNA is TGCGCCAGCAGCCTGGACAGCGGGAGGAGCGGGGAGCTGTTTTTT. It encodes CASSLDSGRSGELFF.

This clone was detected only once. This chain links TRBV25-1 with TRBJ2-1; D uncertain. Germline loops: CDR1 MGHDK, CDR2 SYGVNS. The CDR3 sequence is 14 residues long. Trimming pared 0 bases from V and 5 bases from J, leaving 8 bases between. Here the CDR3 reads CASSEYKPDNEQFF. The DNA of the CDR3 is TGTGCCAGCAGTGAATATAAACCAGACAATGAGCAGTTCTTC.